Shown below are 18 T cell receptor beta chains from a single sample sequenced in a study of tumor and adjacent non-tumor tissue in lung cancer (dated by TCRdb to about 2018). RNA was isolated from bulk unsorted tissue, and RNA quality was assessed with a NanoDrop ND-1000 and an Agilent 2100. Normal lung samples were distant non-tumor tissue taken more than 3 cm from the tumor edge. Receptor amplification or capture employed multiplex PCR. Sequencing instrument: Illumina HiSeq 2500. TCRbeta libraries were constructed through three rounds of nested PCR with primers (Table S4) according to protocols modified from ARM-PCR. The raw public data were reprocessed by TCRdb itself: fastp quality trimming at Q25, MiXCR clonotype calling, in-frame beta chains only. Every entry covers one CDR3 protein and lists the most common genes and DNA from its rows. The sample table records 50,000 to 60,000 distinct CDR3 sequences; around three quarters of these occur just once. Of the sample, around 25% is held by the ten largest clones.

The specimen sequenced was distant non-tumor lung tissue. These receptors were taken from a woman aged 55-70 years with non-small cell lung cancer.

Many counts were recorded for this clonotype. The chain uses TRBV7-8 and TRBJ2-3; TRBD2 matches 9 bases. Germline CDR1 reads SGHVS; CDR2 reads FQNEAQ. This CDR3 region has 13 residues. Germline trimming cut 1 base from V and 13 bases from J; bases unmatched to any gene: 6. The chain's CDR3 is CASSLERSGGKYF. CDR3 nucleotides: TGTGCCAGCAGCTTAGAGCGTAGCGGGGGAAAGTATTTT. Together with reference TRBV7-8 and TRBJ2-3, the CDR3 gives the full variable domain: GAGVSQSPRYKVAKRGQDVALRCDPISGHVSLFWYQQALGQGPEFLTYFQNEAQLDKSGLPSDRFFAERPEGSVSTLKIQRTQQEDSAVYLCASSLERSGGKYFGPGTRLTVL.

The chain links TRBV14 to TRBJ2-3, with TRBD1 matching 8 bases. The closer fit of TRBJ1-5 to the DNA end suggests the J call may be wrong. The CDR3 extends over 17 amino acids. Germline V gives CDR1 SGHDN, CDR2 FVKESK. CDR3: CASSQDRRQGMTDTQHF. As DNA, the CDR3 is TGTGCCAGCAGCCAAGATCGGAGACAGGGGATGACAGATACGCAGCATTTT.

Regarding this clonotype: An end of the junction does not agree with germline; a read error may underlie this. The V and J genes are TRBV28 and TRBJ2-1; possible D gene TRBD1, 7 bases. The CDR3 loop spans 14 amino acids. CDR1 MDHEN and CDR2 SYDVKM come from the germline V gene. Here the CDR3 reads CASLGGQGGNDQFF. The CDR3 DNA sequence: TGTGCCAGCCTTGGAGGCCAGGGGGGCAATGATCAGTTCTTC.

As regards this clonotype: Germline and junction disagree at one end, which may indicate a read error. V usage is TRBV4-3 and J usage is TRBJ2-1; 12 bases are shared with TRBD2. Germline assignment: CDR1 LGHNA and CDR2 YSLEER. This CDR3 contains 16 residues. CDR3 sequence reads: CASSQWTSGIYNEQFF. For the CDR3, the DNA is TGCGCCAGCAGCCAATGGACTAGCGGGATTTACAATGAGCAATTCTTT.

This clonotype was seen a handful of times. The rearrangement uses TRBV28 and TRBJ2-5; D may be TRBD1 or TRBD2 (7 bases each). Germline V gene sequence: CDR1 MDHEN, CDR2 SYDVKM. The CDR3 has 14 residues. V was trimmed by 4 bases and J by 4 bases, leaving 13 bases between them. CDR3 amino acids: CASSSRGGGETQYF. Here the CDR3 DNA reads TGTGCCAGCAGTTCCAGGGGGGGGGGAGAGACCCAGTACTTC.

As concerns this clonotype: This CDR3 is missing its conserved last phenylalanine or tryptophan, likely due to a read error. The DNA is omitted, as the CDR3 cannot be located on it reliably, and the CDR3 follows TCRdb's listing. The chain couples TRBV6-1 to TRBJ2-1; the table gives TRBD2 as D, unverified against the DNA. Germline CDR1 is MNHNS and CDR2 is SASEGT. With termini counted, the CDR3 has 15 amino acids. The CDR3 spells CANNLVGGSYNEQFL.

There are many counts of this clonotype. J is TRBJ2-2 and V is TRBV5-6, with D hard to call. With 0 bases removed from V and 0 bases from J, the gap between germline ends came to 9 bases. Germline CDR1 SGHDT, CDR2 YYEEEE. The CDR3 is 16 amino acids. The CDR3 sequence is CASSLGFSANTGELFF. The CDR3 DNA reads as TGTGCCAGCAGCTTGGGGTTCAGCGCGAACACCGGGGAGCTGTTTTTT.

This clonotype was recorded a few times. J is TRBJ2-7 and V is TRBV11-2; 12 positions agree with TRBD2. The CDR3 has 15 residues. CDR1 and CDR2 from the germline V gene are SGHAT and FQNNGV. The junction had 4 bases not matched to a gene; V was cut back by 4 bases and J by 3 bases. The CDR3 nucleotides read TGTGCCAGCAGCTACTGGACTAGCGGGATCTACGAGCAGTACTTC. It codes for CASSYWTSGIYEQYF.

This clonotype was seen a single time. At one boundary the junction diverges from the germline segment, which might be a read error. J is TRBJ1-1 and V is TRBV6-2 or TRBV6-3; TRBD1 agrees at 9 bases. The CDR3 is 16 residues long. CDR1 MNHEY and CDR2 SVGEGT come from the germline V gene. The CDR3 bases are TGTGCCACCAGTTACGCCGGGACAGGGCTTAACACTGAAGTTTTCTTT. It translates to CATSYAGTGLNTEVFF.

As regards this clonotype: One junction end disagrees with the germline gene, perhaps due to a read error. The rearrangement links TRBV4-1 to TRBJ1-1, with TRBD1 matching 9 bases. The CDR3 runs to 14 residues. Germline assignment: CDR1 MGHRA and CDR2 YSYEKL. CDR3 DNA: TGCGCCAGCAGCTACACACAGGGGGCTAATGAAGCTCTCTTT. Translated: CASSYTQGANEALF.

This clonotype was counted a single time. A much larger clonotype is one base distant, so this may be a read error. V usage is TRBV28 and J usage is TRBJ1-5, with D perhaps TRBD1 (6 bases). The CDR3 length is 15 residues. CDR1 is MDHEN, CDR2 SYDVKM, per germline. CDR3: CASSLRGAGNHPQHF. In nucleotides, the CDR3 is TGTGCCAGCAGTTTACGGGGGGCGGGCAATCACCCCCAGCATTTT.

This rearrangement joins TRBV12-3 or TRBV12-4 to TRBJ2-3; 7 positions agree with TRBD2. Trimming took 6 bases from V and 2 from J; bases not matched to a gene: 5. The CDR3 covers 14 residues. This chain's CDR3 is CASSRRGDTDTQYF. CDR3 DNA sequence: TGTGCCAGCAGCCGACGGGGGGACACAGATACGCAGTATTTT.

By proportion, this clonotype is large. J is TRBJ1-1 and V is TRBV4-1; D is unclear. CDR1 and CDR2 (germline): MGHRA, YSYEKL. Trimming took 3 bases from V and 5 from J, leaving 19 bases between them. The CDR3 has 16 residues. The CDR3 DNA follows: TGCGCCAGCAGCCACCCGTTGGGAAGGGCCGTAACTGAAGCTTTCTTT. It is translated as CASSHPLGRAVTEAFF.

The V gene is TRBV6-5, the J gene TRBJ1-5, with D possibly matching TRBD1 (5 bases). CDR3 size: 16 residues. With 6 bases removed from V and 4 bases from J, the gap between germline ends came to 19 bases. CDR1 is MNHEY, CDR2 SVGAGI, per germline. The CDR3 sequence is CASSSNPCQGNQPQHF. The CDR3 coding sequence is TGTGCCAGCAGCTCCAATCCCTGTCAGGGTAATCAGCCCCAGCATTTT.

A remark on this clonotype: Here the CDR3 omits its conserved ending phenylalanine or tryptophan, so a read error is the likely source. The chain joins TRBV11-3 to TRBJ1-2; 10 nucleotides line up with TRBD1. The CDR3 spans 14 residues. Germline assignment: CDR1 SGHNT and CDR2 YENEEA. V trimming: 5 bases; J trimming: 8 bases; junction bases outside the gene matches: 8. The CDR3 nucleotides are TGTGCCAGCAGCCACGGACAGGGGGGCTTCGGCTACACCCTC. Translating it yields CASSHGQGGFGYTL.

The J gene is TRBJ2-3, the V gene TRBV4-3; the D gene is possibly TRBD2 (6 bases). CDR1 and CDR2 (germline): LGHNA, YSLEER. Trimming cost V 7 bases and J 8 bases, with 22 bases left between them. CDR3 length: 15 residues. Here the CDR3 reads CASNLEVGRMGTQYF. DNA of the CDR3: TGCGCCAGCAACCTAGAGGTGGGGAGGATGGGTACGCAGTATTTT.

Worth noting for this clonotype: A read error may account for a junction end that differs from germline. The rearrangement links TRBV5-5 to TRBJ1-4, with D maybe TRBD1 (6 bases). The germline CDR1 and CDR2 sequences are SGHKS and YYEKEE (reference sequence). The CDR3 contains 15 residues. The CDR3 DNA reads as TGTGCCATCAGCTTGGAAGGACAGCTTGATGAAAAACTGTTTTTT. It codes for CAISLEGQLDEKLFF.

The J gene is TRBJ2-7, the V gene TRBV6-2 or TRBV6-3; D not resolved. V was cut by 10 bases and J by 3 bases, with 16 bases left in between. In germline, CDR1 is MNHEY, CDR2 SVGEGT. CDR3 length equals 13 residues. The CDR3 sequence is CANNYSNGYEQYF. The CDR3 DNA reads as TGTGCCAACAATTACTCGAACGGCTACGAGCAGTACTTC.